Below, 14 T cell receptor beta chains from the same sample are listed, as sequenced in a study of blood T cells in healthy people across ages. It was with a sample-barcoded 5' primer and a J-beta primer mix that a second PCR of about 6 to 11 cycles was run. TCRdb analysed the 5' RACE reads with MiXCR anew, one entry per CDR3 protein. The profile shows about 1.1 million distinct CDR3 sequences, more than 30% of them singletons. Sequencing used blood. All receptors derive from a man aged 18 to 29 in good health.

The chain combines TRBV7-2 with TRBJ1-1; TRBD1 aligns across 10 bases. Trimming cost V 2 bases and J 4 bases; bases outside gene matches: 7. CDR1 and CDR2 from the germline V gene are SGHTA and FQGNSA. This CDR3 is 16 amino acids long. In nucleotides, the CDR3 is TGTGCCAGCAGCTTATTCGGGACAGGGGCCGCCACTGAAGCTTTCTTT. Translating it yields CASSLFGTGAATEAFF.

The CDR3 sequence: CASSQDTEGYYEQYF. The CDR3, as DNA: TGTGCCAGCAGCCAAGATACGGAGGGCTACTACGAGCAGTACTTC. The V gene is TRBV3-1, the J gene TRBJ2-7, with D perhaps TRBD2 (6 bases). The germline CDR1 and CDR2 sequences are LGHDT and YNNKEL (reference sequence). This CDR3 is built from 15 residues. Trimming removed 0 bases at V and 3 bases at J, with 12 bases between.

The sample holds many counts of this clonotype. The V call is TRBV25-1, the J call TRBJ2-7; either TRBD1 or TRBD2 may fit D (5 bases each). Germline CDR1 reads MGHDK; CDR2 reads SYGVNS. V lost 1 base and J 1 base, leaving 8 bases between the germline ends. This CDR3 region has 14 residues. CDR3 sequence: CASSESGASYEQYF. As DNA, the CDR3 is TGTGCCAGCAGTGAATCCGGGGCATCCTACGAGCAGTACTTC.

V usage is TRBV7-8 and J usage is TRBJ1-5; perhaps TRBD1 as D (6 bases). CDR3 length equals 15 residues. CDR1 is SGHVS, CDR2 FQNEAQ, per germline. Trimming left V 3 bases short and J 3 bases short, with 12 bases between. As DNA, the CDR3 is TGTGCCAGCAGCTTGCTCGACAGGCCCAATCAGCCCCAGCATTTT. It yields the protein CASSLLDRPNQPQHF.

This clonotype has just a few counts. The CDR3 region is CASRKTSANTGELFF. Here the CDR3 DNA reads TGCGCCAGCAGAAAAACTAGCGCGAACACCGGGGAGCTGTTTTTT. V is TRBV4-3 and J is TRBJ2-2; 7 nucleotides align to TRBD2. The CDR3 is made up of 15 amino acids. With V trimmed by 6 bases and J by 0 bases, 4 bases remained unmatched. Germline V gene sequence: CDR1 LGHNA, CDR2 YSLEER.

This chain links TRBV27 with TRBJ2-1, with 10 nucleotides matching TRBD2. The CDR3 runs to 17 residues. Germline lookup yields CDR1 MNHEY and CDR2 SMNVEV (reference sequence). Trimming removed 5 bases from V and 8 bases from J; junction bases left unmatched: 15. CDR3 sequence reads: CASSRLRSGGAVDEQFF. Written as DNA, the CDR3 is TGTGCCAGCAGTCGATTACGCAGCGGGGGGGCAGTAGATGAGCAGTTCTTC.

V is TRBV15 and J is TRBJ2-5, with D possibly matching TRBD2 (6 bases). V was cut by 5 bases and J by 2 bases, with 12 bases left in between. The V gene's germline CDR1 is LNHNV and CDR2 YYDKDF (reference sequence). The length of the CDR3 is 14 residues. The CDR3 loop is CATSSRLEQETQYF. Written as DNA, the CDR3 is TGTGCCACCAGCTCTCGACTAGAACAAGAGACCCAGTACTTC. The full variable domain, in which reference TRBV15 and TRBJ2-5 provide the parts outside the CDR3, is DAMVIQNPRYQVTQFGKPVTLSCSQTLNHNVMYWYQQKSSQAPKLLFHYYDKDFNNEADTPDNFQSRRPNTSFCFLDIRSPGLGDTAMYLCATSSRLEQETQYFGPGTRLLVL.

This clonotype was found a few times. This chain connects TRBV20-1 to TRBJ1-2; 7 bases match TRBD1. V trimming: 0 bases; J trimming: 3 bases; junction bases outside the gene matches: 4. The V gene's germline CDR1 is DFQATT and CDR2 SNEGSKA (reference sequence). This CDR3 is 14 amino acids long. This CDR3 is CSARDSDRDYGYTF. The CDR3 DNA reads as TGCAGTGCTAGAGATAGTGACAGGGACTATGGCTACACCTTC.

As regards this clonotype: A much larger clonotype is one base distant, so this may be a read error. The chain is built from TRBV5-1 and TRBJ2-3; D unresolved. CDR3 length: 14 residues. Looked up from germline, CDR1 is SGHRS and CDR2 is YFSETQ. This CDR3 is CVSSPYKPTDTQYF. The CDR3 coding sequence is TGCGTCAGCAGCCCGTACAAACCCACAGATACGCAGTATTTT.

This clonotype was observed a handful of times. V usage is TRBV12-3 or TRBV12-4 and J usage is TRBJ1-2; 8 bases match TRBD1. This CDR3 has 14 residues. The V and J ends lost 2 bases and 8 bases, in that order; junction bases with no gene match: 7. DNA of the CDR3: TGTGCCAGCAGTTTAAGCGGCAGGGGGCACGGCTACACCTTC. This encodes CASSLSGRGHGYTF.

Here the CDR3 reads CASSEQDLSQPQHF. CDR3 nucleotide sequence: TGTGCCAGCAGTGAACAAGACCTCAGTCAGCCCCAGCATTTT. The chain carries TRBV2 and TRBJ1-5; D not certain. Germline V gene lookup returns CDR1 SNHLY and CDR2 FYNNEI. CDR3 length: 14 residues. V dropped 2 bases and J dropped 6 bases, with 11 bases sitting between them.

This clonotype was observed at least ten times. The V call is TRBV20-1, the J call TRBJ1-2; D is undetermined. The CDR3 totals 14 residues. CDR1 DFQATT and CDR2 SNEGSKA come from the germline V gene (reference sequence). Trimming shortened V by 4 bases and J by 6 bases, and 18 bases separated the two germline ends. The CDR3 region is CSAMGLPGVNGYTF. CDR3 nucleotide sequence: TGCAGTGCTATGGGTCTTCCAGGCGTGAATGGCTACACCTTC.

This clonotype has at least ten counts. The chain recombines TRBV10-3 with TRBJ2-3; D is tentatively TRBD1 or TRBD2 (6 bases each). Germline V gives CDR1 ENHRY, CDR2 SYGVKD. With 3 bases removed from V and 5 bases from J, the gap between germline ends came to 12 bases. The CDR3 contains 14 residues. The CDR3 here is CAISDRGLLDTQYF. The CDR3 bases are TGTGCCATCAGTGACAGGGGACTGTTAGATACGCAGTATTTT.

The genes are TRBV5-4 and TRBJ2-2, with 7 positions matching TRBD1. There are 17 residues in the CDR3. Germline V gene data show CDR1 as SGHNT and CDR2 as YYREEE (reference sequence). With 4 bases clipped from V and 4 bases from J, the junction kept 13 bases outside the gene matches. The CDR3 reads CASSQTGKHPGTGELFF. CDR3 coding DNA: TGTGCCAGCAGCCAGACAGGGAAACACCCAGGCACCGGGGAGCTGTTTTTT.